The 22 T cell receptor beta chains reported below all come from one sample, sequenced in a study of shared clonotypes between healthy human individuals. Sequencing was performed with immunoSEQ multiplex PCR; in TCRdb, only in-frame clones are kept and a portion is missing. This sample has around 1.1 million clones, with 60% to 85% found just once. Specimen: memory CD4+ T cells from PBMCs. Subset meaning: CD45RA-negative fraction. The receptors come from a man younger than 35 in good health. Some clones in this sample may be carry-over from other donors' samples.

This clone was observed once. The V gene is TRBV14, the J gene TRBJ2-7; D remains ambiguous. Germline CDR1 SGHDN, CDR2 FVKESK. V shed 2 bases and J shed 3 bases, with 5 bases lying between them. The CDR3 runs 12 residues. The CDR3 region is CASSQTLYEQYF. As DNA, the CDR3 is TGTGCCAGCAGCCAAACCCTCTACGAGCAGTACTTC.

The J gene is TRBJ1-2, the V gene TRBV28; D possibly corresponds to TRBD1 (5 bases). The CDR3 sequence is 13 residues long. With 5 bases removed from V and 7 bases from J, the gap between germline ends came to 14 bases. The V gene's germline CDR1 is MDHEN and CDR2 SYDVKM. The CDR3 nucleotides are TGTGCCAGCAGTGAGGAGGGCAGGGCTGGCTACACCTTC. It yields the protein CASSEEGRAGYTF.

There are a few counts of this clone. The gene calls are TRBV29-1 and TRBJ2-3, with D perhaps matching TRBD1 (5 bases). In germline, CDR1 is SQVTM, CDR2 ANQGSEA. This CDR3 has 11 residues. V lost 7 bases, J lost 5 bases, and 10 bases lay in between. In DNA, the CDR3 is TGCAGCGCCCCAACAGGAGATACGCAGTATTTT. It specifies CSAPTGDTQYF.

This clone was seen at least ten times. The chain is built from TRBV19 and TRBJ2-1; possible D gene TRBD2, 7 bases. The germline gives CDR1 LNHDA, CDR2 SQIVND (reference sequence). The germline V and J ends were trimmed by 5 bases and 10 bases, with 21 bases remaining between them. The CDR3 sequence is 15 residues long. CDR3 in amino acids: CASSSRRGTWEEQFF. CDR3 DNA: TGTGCCAGTAGTTCGAGGCGGGGGACATGGGAGGAGCAGTTCTTC.

This clone was seen just once. V usage is TRBV13 and J usage is TRBJ1-5; unclear D gene. CDR1 PRHDT and CDR2 FYEKMQ come from the germline V gene (reference sequence). The CDR3 loop spans 12 amino acids. The V and J ends lost 3 bases and 4 bases respectively, with 4 bases between them. The CDR3 sequence: CASSFRNQPQHF. CDR3 bases: TGTGCCAGCAGCTTTCGAAATCAGCCCCAGCATTTT. Variable domain in full (rest from reference TRBV13 and TRBJ1-5): AAGVIQSPRHLIKEKRETATLKCYPIPRHDTVYWYQQGPGQDPQFLISFYEKMQSDKGSIPDRFSAQQFSDYHSELNMSSLELGDSALYFCASSFRNQPQHFGDGTRLSIL.

The genes are TRBV20-1 and TRBJ2-1; D may be TRBD1 (5 bases). Germline CDR1 DFQATT, CDR2 SNEGSKA (reference sequence). The CDR3 runs to 11 residues. Trimming took off 3 bases at V and 8 bases at J, with 8 bases between the two ends. The DNA for the CDR3 is TGCAGTGCTAGGGGGCCGTATGAGCAGTTCTTC. This gives the protein CSARGPYEQFF.

A remark on this clone: This may stem from a read error, because a much larger clone lies one nucleotide away. V is TRBV5-5 and J is TRBJ2-1; D uncertain. The V gene lost 2 bases and the J gene lost 2 bases, with 5 bases spanning the gap. The CDR3 extends over 13 amino acids. CDR1 is SGHKS and CDR2 is YYEKEE in the germline V gene (reference sequence). The CDR3 protein is CASSLDAYNEQFF. Here the CDR3 DNA reads TGTGCCAGCAGCTTAGACGCCTACAATGAGCAGTTCTTC.

The chain recombines TRBV7-2 with TRBJ2-1; no clear D gene. The CDR3 is made up of 12 amino acids. Germline lookup yields CDR1 SGHTA and CDR2 FQGNSA. V lost 3 bases and J lost 9, with 9 bases in between. CDR3 sequence reads: CASSFDGGEQFF. The CDR3 DNA follows: TGTGCCAGCAGCTTCGACGGTGGTGAGCAGTTCTTC.

This clone showed up just once. The CDR3 DNA reads TGTGCCAGCAGTTTAGGGGCCGGCTATGGCTACACCTTC. Encoded protein: CASSLGAGYGYTF. The chain links TRBV6-6 to TRBJ1-2; D possibly corresponds to TRBD1 (5 bases). The CDR3 contains 13 residues. Per the germline V gene, CDR1 is MNHNY and CDR2 is SVGAGI (reference sequence). V was trimmed by 4 bases and J by 4 bases, leaving 10 bases between them.

J is TRBJ2-3 and V is TRBV29-1; 8 bases line up with TRBD2. This CDR3 has 12 amino acids. From germline, CDR1 is SQVTM and CDR2 ANQGSEA. The J segment lost 8 bases and the V segment lost 7 bases, leaving 8 bases of the junction unmatched. The CDR3 is CSASLAGGTQYF. CDR3 DNA sequence: TGCAGCGCCTCCCTCGCGGGAGGTACGCAGTATTTT.

The CDR3 protein is CATGTGGTGELFF. The CDR3 nucleotides are TGTGCCACGGGGACAGGGGGCACCGGGGAGCTGTTTTTT. The chain couples TRBV10-3 to TRBJ2-2, with TRBD1 matching 11 bases. V gave up 10 bases and J gave up 4 bases; unmatched junction bases: 2. The CDR3 loop spans 13 amino acids. The germline CDR1 and CDR2 sequences are ENHRY and SYGVKD.

This clone was counted once. The CDR3 protein is CASSLDAGGGETQYF. In nucleotides, the CDR3 is TGCGCCAGCAGCTTGGATGCAGGGGGAGGAGAGACCCAGTACTTC. The chain has TRBV5-1 and TRBJ2-5, with a tentative D call TRBD1 (7 bases). Germline lookup yields CDR1 SGHRS and CDR2 YFSETQ. The CDR3 runs 15 residues. Between the trimmed V and J ends, which lost 0 bases and 4 bases, there was a span of 13 bases.

Comments on this clone: Other DNA variants within this sample encode the same CDR3. The chain uses TRBV28 and TRBJ1-3; D is ambiguous. CDR1 is MDHEN and CDR2 is SYDVKM in the germline V gene. The CDR3 length is 12 residues. The V end was cut by 3 bases, the J end by 4 bases, with 4 bases between. The CDR3 bases are TGTGCCAGCAGTTTGGCAGGAAACACCATATATTTT. The encoded protein is CASSLAGNTIYF.

This clone was observed at least ten times. The sample contains more than one DNA sequence encoding this CDR3. The chain has TRBV5-1 and TRBJ1-1, with D possibly matching TRBD1 (5 bases). Germline CDR1 is SGHRS and CDR2 is YFSETQ. This CDR3 is 14 amino acids long. V gave up 3 bases and J gave up 4 bases, with 13 bases separating them. The CDR3 spells CASSSTGQGTEAFF. Written as DNA, the CDR3 is TGCGCCAGCAGCTCCACAGGCCAGGGCACTGAAGCTTTCTTT.

For this clone: At one end the junction does not follow the germline gene, possibly because of a read error. The rearrangement links TRBV5-1 to TRBJ2-3; unclear D gene. Germline V lookup: CDR1 SGHRS, CDR2 YFSETQ. The CDR3 contains 17 residues. CDR3 nucleotides: TGCGCCAGTAGCTTGTGGGGTAGGGCTGCAAGTACAGATACGCAGTATTTT. It is translated as CASSLWGRAASTDTQYF.

The V call is TRBV7-6, the J call TRBJ2-1; weak D call: TRBD2 (5 bases). Germline V lookup: CDR1 SGHVS, CDR2 FNYEAQ. Trimming took off 6 bases at V and 2 bases at J, with 20 bases between the two ends. This CDR3 is 17 amino acids long. The CDR3 nucleotides are TGTGCCAGCAGTCGATTCGGTGGGAGTGTCACCTACAATGAGCAGTTCTTC. Encoded protein: CASSRFGGSVTYNEQFF.

The chain is built from TRBV11-3 and TRBJ2-3, with 9 bases fitting TRBD1. Germline CDR1 and CDR2: SGHNT and YENEEA. The length of the CDR3 is 18 residues. Losses at the gene ends were 4 bases for V and 1 base for J; bases not matched to a gene: 12. The CDR3, as DNA: TGTGCCAGCAGCTCCGGGACAGGGAGCCGCGGACGCACAGATACGCAGTATTTT. This gives the protein CASSSGTGSRGRTDTQYF.

This sequence joins TRBV6-1 and TRBJ1-1; D is unclear. The CDR3 extends over 14 amino acids. The V end was cut by 1 base, the J end by 4 bases, with 10 bases between. Germline CDR1 is MNHNS and CDR2 is SASEGT. The CDR3 is CASSEEAGVTEAFF. The DNA for the CDR3 is TGTGCCAGCAGTGAAGAGGCTGGGGTCACTGAAGCTTTCTTT.

The chain recombines TRBV29-1 with TRBJ2-1; no clear D gene. The CDR3 runs to 15 residues. Germline lookup yields CDR1 SQVTM and CDR2 ANQGSEA. V was cut by 4 bases and J by 12 bases, with 25 bases left in between. The CDR3 DNA sequence: TGCAGCGTTGGCTTTCGGGTAGCTAAGGAAAGAGTGCAGTTCTTC. Protein product: CSVGFRVAKERVQFF.

V and J are TRBV28 and TRBJ1-3; D may be TRBD1 (6 bases). This CDR3 contains 19 residues. The germline gives CDR1 MDHEN, CDR2 SYDVKM. With 5 bases removed from V and 0 bases from J, the gap between germline ends came to 23 bases. The CDR3 bases are TGTGCCAGCAGTGCGACACAGGGTAGTACTTTCGGCTCTGGAAACACCATATATTTT. It specifies CASSATQGSTFGSGNTIYF.

A word on this clone: This may be a read error: a much more frequent sequence differs by one nucleotide. The sample carries other DNA sequences with the same CDR3. This rearrangement joins TRBV7-2 to TRBJ1-2; 8 bases are a match to TRBD1. The germline CDR1 and CDR2 sequences are SGHTA and FQGNSA. The CDR3 consists of 12 residues. Unmatched junction bases numbered 1, after V lost 5 bases and J lost 5 bases. Written as DNA, the CDR3 is TGTGCCAGCAGCGGACAGGGTTATGGCTACACCTTC. Amino acids: CASSGQGYGYTF.

V usage is TRBV11-2 and J usage is TRBJ2-7, with D maybe TRBD2 (6 bases). V lost 6 bases to trimming and J lost 1 base, with 13 bases between them. This CDR3 is 14 amino acids long. Germline lookup yields CDR1 SGHAT and CDR2 FQNNGV. DNA of the CDR3: TGTGCCAGCAGTCCAACCCGGGGGTCCTACGAGCAGTACTTC. It yields the protein CASSPTRGSYEQYF.